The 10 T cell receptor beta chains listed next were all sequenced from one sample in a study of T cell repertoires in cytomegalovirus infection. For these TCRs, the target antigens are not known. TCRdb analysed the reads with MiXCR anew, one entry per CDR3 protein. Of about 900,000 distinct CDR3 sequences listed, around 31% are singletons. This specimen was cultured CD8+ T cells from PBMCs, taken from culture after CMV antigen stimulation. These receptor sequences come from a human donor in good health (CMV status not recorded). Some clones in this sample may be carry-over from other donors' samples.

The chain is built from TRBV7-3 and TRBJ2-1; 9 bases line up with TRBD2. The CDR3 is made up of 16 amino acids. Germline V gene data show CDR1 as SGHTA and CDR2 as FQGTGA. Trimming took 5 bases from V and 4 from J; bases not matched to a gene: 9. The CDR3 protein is CASSPSGSGGYNEQFF. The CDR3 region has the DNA TGTGCCAGCAGCCCCAGTGGTAGCGGGGGATACAATGAGCAGTTCTTC.

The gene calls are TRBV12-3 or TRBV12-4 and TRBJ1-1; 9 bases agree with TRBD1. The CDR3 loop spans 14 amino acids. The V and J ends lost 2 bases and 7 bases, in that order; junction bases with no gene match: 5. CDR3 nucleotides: TGTGCCAGCAGTTTAAACAGGGGGCGAAGTGAAGCTTTCTTT. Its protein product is CASSLNRGRSEAFF.

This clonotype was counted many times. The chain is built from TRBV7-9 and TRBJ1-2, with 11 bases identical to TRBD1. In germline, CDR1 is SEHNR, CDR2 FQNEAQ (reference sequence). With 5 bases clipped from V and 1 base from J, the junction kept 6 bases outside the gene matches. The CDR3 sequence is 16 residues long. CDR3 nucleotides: TGTGCCAGCAGCCGTTGGACAGGGGGCGATAACTATGGCTACACCTTC. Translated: CASSRWTGGDNYGYTF. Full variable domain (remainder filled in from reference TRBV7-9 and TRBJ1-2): DTGVSQNPRHKITKRGQNVTFRCDPISEHNRLYWYRQTLGQGPEFLTYFQNEAQLEKSRLLSDRFSAERPKGSFSTLEIQRTEQGDSAMYLCASSRWTGGDNYGYTFGSGTRLTVV.

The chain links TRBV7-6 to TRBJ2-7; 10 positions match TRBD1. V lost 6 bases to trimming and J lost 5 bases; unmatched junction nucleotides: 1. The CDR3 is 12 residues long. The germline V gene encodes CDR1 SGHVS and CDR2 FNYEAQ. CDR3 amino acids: CASRDRGDEQYF. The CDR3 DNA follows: TGTGCCAGCAGGGACAGGGGGGACGAGCAGTACTTC.

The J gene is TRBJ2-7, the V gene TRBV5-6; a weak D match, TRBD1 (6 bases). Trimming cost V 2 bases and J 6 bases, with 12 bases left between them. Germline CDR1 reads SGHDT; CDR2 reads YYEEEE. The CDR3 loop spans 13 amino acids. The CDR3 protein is CASSFGTPLEQYF. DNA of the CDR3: TGTGCCAGCAGCTTTGGGACACCTCTCGAGCAGTACTTC.

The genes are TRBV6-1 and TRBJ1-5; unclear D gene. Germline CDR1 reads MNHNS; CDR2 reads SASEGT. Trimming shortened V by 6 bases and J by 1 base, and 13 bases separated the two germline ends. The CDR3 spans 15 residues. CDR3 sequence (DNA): TGTGCCAGCAGCGCGAGGCCCATAAGCAATCAGCCCCAGCATTTT. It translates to CASSARPISNQPQHF.

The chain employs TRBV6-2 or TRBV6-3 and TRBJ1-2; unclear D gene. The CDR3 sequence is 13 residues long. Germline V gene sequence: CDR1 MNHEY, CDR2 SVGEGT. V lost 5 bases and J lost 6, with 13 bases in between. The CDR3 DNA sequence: TGTGCCAGCAGTGTCAAGGGAACGGATGGCTACACCTTC. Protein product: CASSVKGTDGYTF.

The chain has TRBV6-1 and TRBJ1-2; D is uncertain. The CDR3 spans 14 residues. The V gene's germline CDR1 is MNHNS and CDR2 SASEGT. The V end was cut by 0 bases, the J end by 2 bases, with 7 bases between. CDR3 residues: CASSEARGNYGYTF. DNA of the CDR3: TGTGCCAGCAGTGAAGCGCGAGGGAACTATGGCTACACCTTC.

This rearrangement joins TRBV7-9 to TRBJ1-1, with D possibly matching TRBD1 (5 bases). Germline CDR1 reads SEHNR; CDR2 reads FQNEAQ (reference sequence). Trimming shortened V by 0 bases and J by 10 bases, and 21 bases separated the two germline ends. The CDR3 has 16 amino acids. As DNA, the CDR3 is TGTGCCAGCAGCTTAGCTAGTGGCGGGGCAGCCGGCGGAGCTTTCTTT. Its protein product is CASSLASGGAAGGAFF.

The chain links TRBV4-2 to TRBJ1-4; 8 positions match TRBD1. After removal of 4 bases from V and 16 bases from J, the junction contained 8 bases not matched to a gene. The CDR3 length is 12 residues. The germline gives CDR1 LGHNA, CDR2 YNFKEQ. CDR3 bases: TGTGCCAGCAGCCCCCGACAGGGGATTCAGTTTTTT. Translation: CASSPRQGIQFF.